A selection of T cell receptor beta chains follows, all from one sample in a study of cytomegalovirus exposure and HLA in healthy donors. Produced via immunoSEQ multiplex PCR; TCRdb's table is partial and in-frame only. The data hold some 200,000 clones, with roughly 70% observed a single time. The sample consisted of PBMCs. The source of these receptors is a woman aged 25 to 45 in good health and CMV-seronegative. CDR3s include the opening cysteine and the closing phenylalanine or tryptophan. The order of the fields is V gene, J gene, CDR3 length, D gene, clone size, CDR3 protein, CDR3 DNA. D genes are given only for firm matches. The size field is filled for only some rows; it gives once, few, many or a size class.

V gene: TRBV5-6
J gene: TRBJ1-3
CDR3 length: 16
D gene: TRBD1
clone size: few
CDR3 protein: CASSPDRGFSGNTIYF
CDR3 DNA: TGTGCCAGCAGCCCGGACAGGGGATTCTCTGGAAACACCATATATTTT

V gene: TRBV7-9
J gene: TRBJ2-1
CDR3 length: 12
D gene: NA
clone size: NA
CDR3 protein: CASSLEANEQFF
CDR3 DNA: TGTGCCAGCAGCTTAGAAGCCAATGAGCAGTTCTTC

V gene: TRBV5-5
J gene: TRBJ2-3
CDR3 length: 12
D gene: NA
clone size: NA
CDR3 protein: CASSLEADTQYF
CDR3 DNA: TGTGCCAGCAGCTTAGAGGCGGATACGCAGTATTTT

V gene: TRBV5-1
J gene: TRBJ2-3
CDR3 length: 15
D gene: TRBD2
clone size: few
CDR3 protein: CASSSGTSGTDTQYF
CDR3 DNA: TGCGCCAGCAGCTCCGGGACTAGCGGGACAGATACGCAGTATTTT

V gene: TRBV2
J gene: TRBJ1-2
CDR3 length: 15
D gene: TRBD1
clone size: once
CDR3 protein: CASSTGQGGSYGYTF
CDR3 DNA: TGTGCCAGCAGTACGGGACAGGGTGGCTCCTATGGCTACACCTTC

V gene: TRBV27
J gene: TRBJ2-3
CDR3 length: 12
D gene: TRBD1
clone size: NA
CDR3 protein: CASSLGGQGQYF
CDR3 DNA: TGTGCCAGCAGTTTAGGGGGACAGGGGCAGTATTTT

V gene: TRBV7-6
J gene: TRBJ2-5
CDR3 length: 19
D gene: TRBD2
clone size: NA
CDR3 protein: CASSLYLAGAQPDKRTQYF
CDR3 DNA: TGTGCCAGCAGCTTATACCTAGCGGGGGCCCAACCCGACAAGAGAACCCAGTACTTC

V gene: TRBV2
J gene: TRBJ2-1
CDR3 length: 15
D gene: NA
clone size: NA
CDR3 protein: CASSGGPGSYNEQFF
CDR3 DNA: TGTGCCAGCAGTGGAGGGCCTGGATCCTACAATGAGCAGTTCTTC

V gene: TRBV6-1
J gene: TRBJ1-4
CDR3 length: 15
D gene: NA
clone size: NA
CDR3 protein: CASSEGAVRNEKLFF
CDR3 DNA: TGTGCCAGCAGTGAAGGGGCAGTTCGGAATGAAAAACTGTTTTTT

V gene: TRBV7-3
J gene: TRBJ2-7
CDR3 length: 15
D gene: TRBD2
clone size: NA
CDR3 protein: CASSFGGGGPPEQYF
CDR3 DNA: TGTGCCAGCAGCTTCGGGGGGGGCGGTCCACCCGAGCAGTACTTC

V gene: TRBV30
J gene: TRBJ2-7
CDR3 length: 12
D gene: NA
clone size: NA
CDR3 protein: CAGRDRTYEQYF
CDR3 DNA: TGTGCCGGGAGGGACAGAACCTACGAGCAGTACTTC

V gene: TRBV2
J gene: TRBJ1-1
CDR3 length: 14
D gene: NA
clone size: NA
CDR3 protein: CASSEARGNTEAFF
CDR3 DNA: TGTGCCAGCAGTGAAGCGCGGGGGAACACTGAAGCTTTCTTT

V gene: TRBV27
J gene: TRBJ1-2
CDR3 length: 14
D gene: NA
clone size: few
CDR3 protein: CATHPGGPHYGYTF
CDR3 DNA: TGTGCCACACACCCGGGGGGGCCCCACTATGGCTACACCTTC

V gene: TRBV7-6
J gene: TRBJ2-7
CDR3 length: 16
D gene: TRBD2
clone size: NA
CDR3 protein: CASSASSGIGSYEQYF
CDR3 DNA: TGTGCCAGCAGCGCTTCTAGCGGGATTGGGTCCTACGAGCAGTACTTC

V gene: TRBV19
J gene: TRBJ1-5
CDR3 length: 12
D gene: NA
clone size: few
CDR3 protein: CASRNMGQPQHF
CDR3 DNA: TGTGCCAGTAGAAACATGGGCCAGCCCCAGCATTTT

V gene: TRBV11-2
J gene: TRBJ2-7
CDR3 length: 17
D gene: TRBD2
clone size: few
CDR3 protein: CASSHGGIGTRAREQYF
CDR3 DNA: TGTGCCAGCAGCCACGGGGGGATTGGGACTAGGGCGCGAGAGCAGTACTTC

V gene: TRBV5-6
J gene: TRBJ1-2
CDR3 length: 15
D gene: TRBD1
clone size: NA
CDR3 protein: CASSLADRGWNGYTF
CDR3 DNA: TGTGCCAGCAGCTTGGCGGACAGGGGATGGAATGGCTACACCTTC

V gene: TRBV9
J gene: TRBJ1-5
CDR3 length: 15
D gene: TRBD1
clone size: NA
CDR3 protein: CASSEGTASNQPQHF
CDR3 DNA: TGTGCCAGCAGCGAGGGGACAGCTAGCAATCAGCCCCAGCATTTT

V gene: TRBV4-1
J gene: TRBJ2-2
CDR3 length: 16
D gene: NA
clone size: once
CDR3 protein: CASSQDLRGWTGELFF
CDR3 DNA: TGCGCCAGCAGCCAAGATCTGAGAGGTTGGACCGGGGAGCTGTTTTTT

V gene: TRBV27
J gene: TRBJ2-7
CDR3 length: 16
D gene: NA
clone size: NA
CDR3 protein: CASSYAASHLPYEQYF
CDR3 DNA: TGTGCCAGCAGTTACGCTGCTAGCCACCTCCCCTACGAGCAGTACTTC

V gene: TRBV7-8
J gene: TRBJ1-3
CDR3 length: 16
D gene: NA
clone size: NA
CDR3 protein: CASSLGDTSSGNTIYF
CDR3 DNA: TGTGCCAGCAGCTTAGGGGACACGAGCTCTGGAAACACCATATATTTT

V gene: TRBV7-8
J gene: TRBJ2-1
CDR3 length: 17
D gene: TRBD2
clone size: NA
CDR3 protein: CASSSVAGGHSYNEQFF
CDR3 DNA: TGTGCCAGCAGCTCAGTAGCGGGGGGACACTCCTACAATGAGCAGTTCTTC

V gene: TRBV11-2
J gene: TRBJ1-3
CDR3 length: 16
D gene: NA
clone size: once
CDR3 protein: CASSRRDKGWENTIYF
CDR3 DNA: TGTGCCAGCAGCCGACGGGACAAAGGGTGGGAAAACACCATATATTTT

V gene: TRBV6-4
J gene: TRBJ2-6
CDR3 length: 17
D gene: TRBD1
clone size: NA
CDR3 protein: CASNADRAHSGANVLTF
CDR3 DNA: TGTGCCAGCAACGCCGACAGGGCCCACTCTGGGGCCAACGTCCTGACTTTC

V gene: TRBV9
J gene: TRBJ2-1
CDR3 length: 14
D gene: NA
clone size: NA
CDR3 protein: CASSPDGLDNEQFF
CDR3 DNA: TGTGCCAGCAGCCCAGATGGTCTGGACAATGAGCAGTTCTTC

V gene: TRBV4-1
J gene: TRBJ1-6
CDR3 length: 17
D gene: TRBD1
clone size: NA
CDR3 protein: CASSQVRGTGGNSPLHF
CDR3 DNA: TGCGCCAGCAGCCAAGTGAGGGGCACAGGGGGAAATTCACCCCTCCACTTT

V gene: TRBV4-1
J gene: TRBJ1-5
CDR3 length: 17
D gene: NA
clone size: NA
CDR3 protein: CASSQIALARNNQPQHF
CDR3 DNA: TGCGCCAGCAGCCAGATTGCATTGGCCCGAAACAATCAGCCCCAGCATTTT

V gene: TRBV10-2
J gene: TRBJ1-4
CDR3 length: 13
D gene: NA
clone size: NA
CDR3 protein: CASREGGNEKLFF
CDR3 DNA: TGCGCCAGCAGGGAGGGGGGGAATGAAAAACTGTTTTTT

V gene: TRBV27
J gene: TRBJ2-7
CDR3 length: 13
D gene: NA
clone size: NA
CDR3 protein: CASSYQGGHEQYF
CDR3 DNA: TGTGCCAGCTCCTATCAAGGGGGACACGAGCAGTACTTC

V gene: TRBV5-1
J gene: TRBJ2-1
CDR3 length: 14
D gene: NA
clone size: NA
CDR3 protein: CASSLETGTHKQFF
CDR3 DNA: TGCGCCAGCAGCTTGGAGACCGGGACACATAAGCAGTTCTTC

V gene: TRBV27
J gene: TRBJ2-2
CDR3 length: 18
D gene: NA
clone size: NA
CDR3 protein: CASSLSYATSSFAGELFF
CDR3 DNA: TGTGCCAGCAGTTTATCCTACGCAACTAGCTCCTTCGCCGGGGAGCTGTTTTTT

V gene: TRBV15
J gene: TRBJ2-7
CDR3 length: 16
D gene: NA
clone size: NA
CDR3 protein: CATSRGQFSGAYEQYF
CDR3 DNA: TGTGCCACCAGCAGGGGCCAATTTAGCGGAGCCTACGAGCAGTACTTC

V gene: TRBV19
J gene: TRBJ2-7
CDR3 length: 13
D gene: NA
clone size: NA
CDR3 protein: CASTPGEYYEQYF
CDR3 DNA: TGTGCCAGTACCCCCGGGGAGTACTACGAGCAGTACTTC